This paragraph covers one TCR beta chain sequence. Its antigen is unknown. The sample is drawn from a study of T cells after posttransplantation cyclophosphamide. Assay: immunoSEQ multiplex PCR; the TCRdb copy retains only in-frame clones and omits some. The sample comprises roughly 12,000 clones, 90% to 95% of which are singletons, and 0.25% to 0.3% rests with the top ten. CDR1 and CDR2 from the germline V gene are SEHNR and FQNEAQ (reference sequence). CDR3 size: 16 residues. The ends lost 4 bases at V and 6 bases at J; junction bases unmatched: 12. Study-wide points: Recipient CMV seropositivity and CMV reactivation strongly tracked TRB clonality. TRB overlap between skin or GI tissue T cells and blood was limited.

Cells defined as naive were viable CD3+CD4+ or CD3+CD8+ and CCR7+CD45RA+CD45RO-CD95-CD27+CD28+. The receptor's source is a man aged 25 to 40 in good health and a related stem cell transplant donor. The chain is built from TRBV7-9 and TRBJ1-2; TRBD1 matches 9 bases. Sequencing was carried out using naive CD8+ T cells sorted from PBMCs. Here the CDR3 DNA reads TGTGCCAGCAGCTCGGGTCTATGGGACAGGGCGGATGGCTACACCTTC. Translating gives CASSSGLWDRADGYTF.